A single sample is the source of the 6 T cell receptor beta chains below, sequenced in a study of shared clonotypes between healthy human individuals. Profiled with immunoSEQ multiplex PCR; TCRdb holds only in-frame clones, not every one. Altogether 2 million to 3 million clones are present, roughly 93% being singletons, with the ten largest covering around 0.4%. Sequenced: naive CD4+ T cells from PBMCs. Noted subset: CD45RA+ positively selected. These receptors were taken from a man younger than 30 in good health. Some clones in this sample may be carry-over from other donors' samples.

The rearrangement joins TRBV7-2 to TRBJ1-1, with a possible D match to TRBD1 (5 bases). Trimming removed 3 bases at V and 1 base at J, with 12 bases between. Per the germline V gene, CDR1 is SGHTA and CDR2 is FQGNSA. There are 15 residues in the CDR3. As DNA, the CDR3 is TGTGCCAGCAGCTTTTGGGGGTGGGGGAACACTGAAGCTTTCTTT. Translated, it gives CASSFWGWGNTEAFF.

V usage is TRBV4-1 and J usage is TRBJ2-1; 14 nucleotides line up with TRBD2. The CDR3 has 16 amino acids. V trimming: 1 base; J trimming: 8 bases; junction bases outside the gene matches: 4. In germline, CDR1 is MGHRA, CDR2 YSYEKL. The CDR3 loop is CASSQVTSGRVHEQFF. Written as DNA, the CDR3 is TGCGCCAGCAGCCAAGTGACTAGCGGGAGGGTACATGAGCAGTTCTTC.

V gene TRBV18 combines with J gene TRBJ1-4; tentatively, D is TRBD1 (6 bases). With 6 bases removed from V and 0 bases from J, the gap between germline ends came to 14 bases. This CDR3 region has 16 residues. The germline CDR1 and CDR2 sequences are KGHSH and LQKENI. The DNA for the CDR3 is TGTGCCAGCTCGCGTGGACAGATTTCAACTAATGAAAAACTGTTTTTT. Protein: CASSRGQISTNEKLFF.

The rearrangement uses TRBV7-3 and TRBJ2-2; TRBD2 agrees at 7 bases. CDR1 and CDR2 (germline): SGHTA, FQGTGA. The CDR3 spans 14 residues. V trimming: 5 bases; J trimming: 0 bases; junction bases outside the gene matches: 0. The CDR3 nucleotides are TGTGCCAGCAGCGCGGGAGCGAACACCGGGGAGCTGTTTTTT. This translates into CASSAGANTGELFF.

This clone is a singleton in its sample. This chain connects TRBV6-5 to TRBJ2-1; 12 bases align to TRBD2. This CDR3 contains 15 residues. The V segment lost 2 bases and the J segment 9 bases; nucleotides outside the gene matches: 5. Germline CDR1 and CDR2: MNHEY and SVGAGI. Here the CDR3 reads CASSYRTSGRSEQFF. The CDR3, as DNA: TGTGCCAGCAGTTACAGAACTAGCGGGAGGAGTGAGCAGTTCTTC.

Points on this clone: At the DNA level, this CDR3 is encoded by other sequences in the same sample as well. The rearrangement uses TRBV6-5 and TRBJ2-5; either TRBD1 or TRBD2 may supply D (5 bases each). The CDR3 has 11 residues. V shed 6 bases and J shed 5 bases, with 7 bases lying between them. Germline CDR1 reads MNHEY; CDR2 reads SVGAGI. As DNA, the CDR3 is TGTGCCAGCAGCTGGGGGGAGACCCAGTACTTC. Its translation is CASSWGETQYF.